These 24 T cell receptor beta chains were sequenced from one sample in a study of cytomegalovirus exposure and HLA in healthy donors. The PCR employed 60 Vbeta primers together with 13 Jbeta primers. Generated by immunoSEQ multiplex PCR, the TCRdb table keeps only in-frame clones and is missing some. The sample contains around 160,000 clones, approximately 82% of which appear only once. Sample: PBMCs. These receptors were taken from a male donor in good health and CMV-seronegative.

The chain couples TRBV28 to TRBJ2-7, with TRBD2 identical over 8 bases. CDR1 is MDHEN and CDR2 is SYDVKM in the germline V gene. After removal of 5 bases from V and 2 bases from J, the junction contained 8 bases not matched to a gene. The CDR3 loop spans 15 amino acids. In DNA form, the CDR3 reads TGTGCCAGCAGTCCCTCCGGGACTAGGGCCTACGAGCAGTACTTC. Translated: CASSPSGTRAYEQYF.

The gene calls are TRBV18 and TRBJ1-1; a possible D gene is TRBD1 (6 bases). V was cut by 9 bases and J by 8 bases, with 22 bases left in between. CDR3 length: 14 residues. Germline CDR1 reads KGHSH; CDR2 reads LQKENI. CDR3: CASSFQGPNGEAFF. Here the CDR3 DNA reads TGTGCCAGTTCATTTCAGGGGCCAAATGGAGAAGCTTTCTTT.

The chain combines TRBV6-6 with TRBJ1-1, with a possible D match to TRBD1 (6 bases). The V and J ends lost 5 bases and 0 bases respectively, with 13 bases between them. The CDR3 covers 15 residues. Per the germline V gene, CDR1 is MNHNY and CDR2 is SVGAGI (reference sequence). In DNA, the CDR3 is TGTGCCAGCAGTCCCCTAGGGACACTGAACACTGAAGCTTTCTTT. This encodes CASSPLGTLNTEAFF.

CDR3 loop: CASSVQFSYNEQFF. The CDR3 DNA reads as TGTGCCAGCAGCGTCCAGTTCTCCTACAATGAGCAGTTCTTC. J is TRBJ2-1 and V is TRBV9; D is unresolved. The germline gives CDR1 SGDLS, CDR2 YYNGEE. Trimming shortened V by 2 bases and J by 0 bases, and 6 bases separated the two germline ends. This CDR3 has 14 amino acids.

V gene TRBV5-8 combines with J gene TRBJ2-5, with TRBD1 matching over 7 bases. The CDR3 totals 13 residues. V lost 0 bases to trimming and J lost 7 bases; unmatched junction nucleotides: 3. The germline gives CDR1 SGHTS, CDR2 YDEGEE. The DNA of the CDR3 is TGTGCCAGCAGCTTGGCCGAGGGGGCGACCCAGTACTTC. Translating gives CASSLAEGATQYF.

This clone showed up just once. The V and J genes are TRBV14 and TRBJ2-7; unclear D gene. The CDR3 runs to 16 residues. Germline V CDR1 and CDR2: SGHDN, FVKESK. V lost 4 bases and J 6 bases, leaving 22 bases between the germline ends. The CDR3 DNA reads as TGTGCCAGCAGCCCAGGCCCGAACTGGATCTTACGCGAGCAGTACTTC. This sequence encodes CASSPGPNWILREQYF.

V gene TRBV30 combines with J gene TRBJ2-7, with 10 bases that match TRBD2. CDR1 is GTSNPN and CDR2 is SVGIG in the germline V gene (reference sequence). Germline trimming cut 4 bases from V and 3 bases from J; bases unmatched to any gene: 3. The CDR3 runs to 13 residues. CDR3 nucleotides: TGTGCCTGGACTAGCGGGAGTCGCTACGAGCAGTACTTC. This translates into CAWTSGSRYEQYF.

CDR3 sequence reads: CASGPTGELFF. The CDR3, as DNA: TGTGCCAGCGGCCCCACCGGGGAGCTGTTTTTT. V gene TRBV7-9 combines with J gene TRBJ2-2; D unclear. The V and J ends lost 8 bases and 4 bases respectively, with 5 bases between them. Germline assignment: CDR1 SEHNR and CDR2 FQNEAQ (reference sequence). This CDR3 spans 11 amino acids.

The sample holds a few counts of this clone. The DNA for the CDR3 is TGTGCCAGCAGACCCGGACTAGCGGGACCTGCAGATACGCAGTATTTT. As protein: CASRPGLAGPADTQYF. The gene calls are TRBV7-9 and TRBJ2-3, with TRBD2 matching 12 bases. J gave up 4 bases and V 6 bases, and 8 bases lay outside the gene matches. CDR3 length: 16 residues. In germline, CDR1 is SEHNR, CDR2 FQNEAQ (reference sequence). The variable domain in full, completed from reference TRBV7-9 and TRBJ2-3, reads DTGVSQNPRHKITKRGQNVTFRCDPISEHNRLYWYRQTLGQGPEFLTYFQNEAQLEKSRLLSDRFSAERPKGSFSTLEIQRTEQGDSAMYLCASRPGLAGPADTQYFGPGTRLTVL.

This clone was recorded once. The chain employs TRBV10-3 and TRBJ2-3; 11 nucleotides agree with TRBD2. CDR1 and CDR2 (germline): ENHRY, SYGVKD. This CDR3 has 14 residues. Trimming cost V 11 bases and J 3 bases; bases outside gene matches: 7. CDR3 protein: CASLAGGATDTQYF. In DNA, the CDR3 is TGTGCCTCGCTAGCGGGGGGAGCAACAGATACGCAGTATTTT.

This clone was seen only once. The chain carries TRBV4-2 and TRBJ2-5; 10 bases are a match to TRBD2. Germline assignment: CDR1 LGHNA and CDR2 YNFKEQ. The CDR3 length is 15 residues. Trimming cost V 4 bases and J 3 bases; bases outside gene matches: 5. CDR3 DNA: TGTGCCAGCAGCCGAAGACTAGCGGGTGAAGAGACCCAGTACTTC. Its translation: CASSRRLAGEETQYF.

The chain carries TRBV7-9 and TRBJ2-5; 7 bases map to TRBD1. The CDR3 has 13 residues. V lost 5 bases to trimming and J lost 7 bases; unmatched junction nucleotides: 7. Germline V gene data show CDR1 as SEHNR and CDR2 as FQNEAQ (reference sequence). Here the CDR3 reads CASSPQGIGTQYF. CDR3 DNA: TGTGCCAGCAGCCCACAGGGGATTGGGACCCAGTACTTC. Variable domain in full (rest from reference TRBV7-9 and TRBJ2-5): DTGVSQNPRHKITKRGQNVTFRCDPISEHNRLYWYRQTLGQGPEFLTYFQNEAQLEKSRLLSDRFSAERPKGSFSTLEIQRTEQGDSAMYLCASSPQGIGTQYFGPGTRLLVL.

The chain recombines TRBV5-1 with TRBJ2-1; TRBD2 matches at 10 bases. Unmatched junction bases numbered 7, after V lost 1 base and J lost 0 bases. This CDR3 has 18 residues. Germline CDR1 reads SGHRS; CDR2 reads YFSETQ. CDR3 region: CASSLTTSGRSSYNEQFF. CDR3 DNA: TGCGCCAGCAGCTTGACGACTAGCGGGCGGAGCTCCTACAATGAGCAGTTCTTC.

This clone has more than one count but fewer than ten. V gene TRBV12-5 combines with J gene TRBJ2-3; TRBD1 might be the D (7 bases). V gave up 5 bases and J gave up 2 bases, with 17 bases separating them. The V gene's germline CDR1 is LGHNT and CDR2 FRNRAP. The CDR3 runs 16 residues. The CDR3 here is CASGPGGQSSTDTQYF. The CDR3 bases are TGTGCTAGTGGTCCCGGGGGACAGAGTTCCACAGATACGCAGTATTTT.

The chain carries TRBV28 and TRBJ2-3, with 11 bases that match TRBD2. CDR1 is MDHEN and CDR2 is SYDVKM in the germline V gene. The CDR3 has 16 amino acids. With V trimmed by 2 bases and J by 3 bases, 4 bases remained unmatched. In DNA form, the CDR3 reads TGTGCCAGCAGTTTAAAACTAGCGGGAGTTACAGATACGCAGTATTTT. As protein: CASSLKLAGVTDTQYF.

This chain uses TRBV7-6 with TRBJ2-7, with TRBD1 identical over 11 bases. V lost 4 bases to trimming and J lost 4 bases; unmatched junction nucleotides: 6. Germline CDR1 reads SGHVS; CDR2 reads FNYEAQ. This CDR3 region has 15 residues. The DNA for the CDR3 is TGTGCCAGCAGCTCTGGGACAGGGGGACCTTACGAGCAGTACTTC. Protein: CASSSGTGGPYEQYF.

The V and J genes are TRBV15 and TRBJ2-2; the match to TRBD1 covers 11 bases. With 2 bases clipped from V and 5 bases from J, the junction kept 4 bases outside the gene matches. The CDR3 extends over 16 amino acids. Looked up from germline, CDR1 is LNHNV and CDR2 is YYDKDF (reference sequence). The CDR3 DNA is TGTGCCACCAGCAGACGGGGACAGGGGGGTACCGGGGAGCTGTTTTTT. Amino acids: CATSRRGQGGTGELFF.

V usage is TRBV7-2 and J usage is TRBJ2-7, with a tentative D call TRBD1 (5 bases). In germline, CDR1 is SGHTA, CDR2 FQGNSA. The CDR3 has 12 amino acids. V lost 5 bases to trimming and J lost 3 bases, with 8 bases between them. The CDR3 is CASSRRGYEQYF. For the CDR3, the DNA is TGTGCCAGCAGCCGTAGGGGCTACGAGCAGTACTTC.

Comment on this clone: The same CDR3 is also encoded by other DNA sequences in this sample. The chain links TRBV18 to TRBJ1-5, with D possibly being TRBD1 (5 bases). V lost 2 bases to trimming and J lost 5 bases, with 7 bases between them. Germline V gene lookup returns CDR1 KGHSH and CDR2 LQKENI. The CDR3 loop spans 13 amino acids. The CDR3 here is CASSPSGDQPQHF. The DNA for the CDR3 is TGTGCCAGCTCACCATCGGGGGATCAGCCCCAGCATTTT.

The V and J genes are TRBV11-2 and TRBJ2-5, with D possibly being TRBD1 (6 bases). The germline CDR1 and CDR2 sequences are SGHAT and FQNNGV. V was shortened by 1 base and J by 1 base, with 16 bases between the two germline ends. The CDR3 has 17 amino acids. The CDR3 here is CASSLGLSSGVQETQYF. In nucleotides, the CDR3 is TGTGCCAGCAGCTTAGGGTTAAGTTCAGGGGTCCAAGAGACCCAGTACTTC.

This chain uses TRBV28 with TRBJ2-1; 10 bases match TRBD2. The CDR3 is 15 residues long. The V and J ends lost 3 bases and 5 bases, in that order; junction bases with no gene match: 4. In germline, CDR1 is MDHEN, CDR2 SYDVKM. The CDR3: CASSFATSGNNEQFF. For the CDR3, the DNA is TGTGCCAGCAGTTTTGCTACTAGCGGGAACAATGAGCAGTTCTTC.

CDR3: CASSIAGGSYEQYF. CDR3 sequence (DNA): TGTGCCAGCAGTATAGCGGGGGGTTCCTACGAGCAGTACTTC. The chain joins TRBV2 to TRBJ2-7; TRBD2 matches at 10 bases. This CDR3 has 14 amino acids. Germline V gene lookup returns CDR1 SNHLY and CDR2 FYNNEI. V gave up 5 bases and J gave up 1 base; unmatched junction bases: 2.

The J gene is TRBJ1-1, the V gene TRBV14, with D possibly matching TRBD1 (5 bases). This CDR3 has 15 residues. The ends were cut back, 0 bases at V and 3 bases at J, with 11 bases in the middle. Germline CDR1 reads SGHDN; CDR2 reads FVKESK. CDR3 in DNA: TGTGCCAGCAGCCAAGAAGGGTTCAGGGACACTGAAGCTTTCTTT. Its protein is CASSQEGFRDTEAFF.

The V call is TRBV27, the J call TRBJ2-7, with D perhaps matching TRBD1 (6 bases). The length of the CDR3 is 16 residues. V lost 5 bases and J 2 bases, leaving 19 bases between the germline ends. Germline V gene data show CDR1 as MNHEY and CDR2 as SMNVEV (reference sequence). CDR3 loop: CASSQFRDTMPYEQYF. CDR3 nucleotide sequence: TGTGCCAGCAGTCAATTCCGGGACACGATGCCCTACGAGCAGTACTTC.